Below, 17 T cell receptor beta chains from the same sample are listed, as sequenced in a study of monozygotic twins with inflammatory bowel disease. TCRdb derives one entry per CDR3 protein from the 5' RACE reads, leaving out DNA. Here the sample table reports fewer than 550,000 distinct CDR3 sequences. Sequenced: blood. The receptors derive from a human donor with ulcerative colitis or Crohn's disease, or a healthy co-twin of an affected twin (not recorded which).

The J gene is TRBJ1-5, the V gene TRBV20-1; the D gene TCRdb calls, TRBD1, cannot be checked with no DNA. Germline lookup yields CDR1 DFQATT and CDR2 SNEGSKA (reference sequence). The CDR3 contains 15 residues. The CDR3 loop is CSARETGGKNQPQHF.

V usage is TRBV9 and J usage is TRBJ2-1; TCRdb gives TRBD2 as the D gene, but with no DNA this cannot be confirmed. Germline V gives CDR1 SGDLS, CDR2 YYNGEE. The length of the CDR3 is 16 residues. The chain's CDR3 is CASSVYPSGTYNEQFF.

The chain combines TRBV29-1 with TRBJ2-2; TCRdb selects TRBD2, and the lack of DNA leaves this call unchecked. This CDR3 is 13 amino acids long. Germline CDR1 and CDR2: SQVTM and ANQGSEA. The CDR3 sequence is CSANKGLAGELFF.

The chain uses TRBV19 and TRBJ1-1; TCRdb names TRBD1, which stays unverified in the absence of DNA. CDR1 and CDR2 from the germline V gene are LNHDA and SQIVND (reference sequence). The length of the CDR3 is 16 residues. CDR3 sequence: CASSDDRDSNNGRAFF.

V gene TRBV5-1 combines with J gene TRBJ2-3; TCRdb proposes TRBD2, but this gene call is untestable without DNA. The CDR3 covers 15 residues. CDR1 is SGHRS and CDR2 is YFSETQ in the germline V gene. This CDR3 is CASSLTRRDTDTQYF.

The chain is built from TRBV11-1 and TRBJ2-7; TCRdb gives TRBD1 as the D gene, but with no DNA this cannot be confirmed. This CDR3 is built from 13 residues. In germline, CDR1 is SGHAT, CDR2 FQDESV (reference sequence). CDR3 residues: CASSWQGAYEQYF.

The V and J genes are TRBV6-1 and TRBJ2-5; as DNA is missing, the TRBD1 call by TCRdb cannot be tested. Germline assignment: CDR1 MNHNS and CDR2 SASEGT. The CDR3 contains 14 residues. The CDR3 is CASTGQGGTETQYF.

The V and J genes are TRBV25-1 and TRBJ1-4; TCRdb selects TRBD1, and the lack of DNA leaves this call unchecked. The CDR3 contains 15 residues. Germline CDR1 MGHDK, CDR2 SYGVNS. The CDR3 spells CASSDNRATNEKLFF. Full variable domain (remainder filled in from reference TRBV25-1 and TRBJ1-4): EADIYQTPRYLVIGTGKKITLECSQTMGHDKMYWYQQDPGMELHLIHYSYGVNSTEKGDLSSESTVSRIRTEHFPLTLESARPSHTSQYLCASSDNRATNEKLFFGSGTQLSVL.

The genes are TRBV6-2 or TRBV6-3 and TRBJ2-1; TCRdb outputs TRBD2, but without DNA this stays unchecked. CDR1 and CDR2 (germline): MNHEY, SVGEGT. The CDR3 extends over 16 amino acids. CDR3 residues: CASSPGTINYRDEQFF.

The CDR3 protein is CASSPSVIEAFF. The J gene is TRBJ1-1, the V gene TRBV28. The germline V gene has CDR1 MDHEN and CDR2 SYDVKM. The CDR3 has 12 residues.

The rearrangement links TRBV6-1 to TRBJ2-6. In germline, CDR1 is MNHNS, CDR2 SASEGT. The CDR3 loop spans 16 amino acids. CDR3 sequence reads: CASSPTPERGANVLTF.

The chain joins TRBV7-2 to TRBJ2-7; as DNA is missing, the TRBD1 call by TCRdb cannot be tested. The CDR3 sequence is 14 residues long. Germline values: CDR1 SGHTA, CDR2 FQGNSA. The CDR3 loop reads CASSSRDRVYEQYF.

V is TRBV7-8 and J is TRBJ2-7; without DNA, the TCRdb call of TRBD1 cannot be checked. The V gene's germline CDR1 is SGHVS and CDR2 FQNEAQ. CDR3 length equals 14 residues. Here the CDR3 reads CASSLRGSTYEQYF.

The J gene is TRBJ2-5, the V gene TRBV11-2. This CDR3 contains 13 residues. Germline loops: CDR1 SGHAT, CDR2 FQNNGV. The CDR3 here is CASSLSHQETQYF.

This sequence joins TRBV20-1 and TRBJ1-1; no DNA is available, so the TRBD1 call from TCRdb remains unchecked. CDR1 DFQATT and CDR2 SNEGSKA come from the germline V gene (reference sequence). The CDR3 totals 13 residues. CDR3 loop: CSARGGQNTEAFF.

This chain uses TRBV29-1 with TRBJ2-7; checking the TCRdb D call of TRBD1 is not possible without DNA. This CDR3 comprises 12 residues. Germline V lookup: CDR1 SQVTM, CDR2 ANQGSEA. This CDR3 is CSVASGSHEQYF.

The chain couples TRBV18 to TRBJ2-3; TCRdb reports TRBD2, a call that lacks DNA to check it against. This CDR3 has 15 amino acids. Per germline, CDR1 KGHSH and CDR2 LQKENI. The CDR3 loop is CASSPPSGRTDTQYF.